Listed below are T cell receptor beta chains from one sample, sequenced in a study of technical replicates of blood from a handful of donors. Assay used: immunoSEQ multiplex PCR; TCRdb lists only in-frame clones, some missing. The data contain about 88,000 clones, approximately 90% of them singletons. Sequenced: T cells isolated from PBMCs. These receptors were taken from a human donor in good health. Both conserved end residues are part of each CDR3. Fields, in order: clone size, J gene, V gene, D gene, CDR3 DNA, CDR3 protein. A D gene is named only where the DNA matches it firmly. Size tells how often a clone was seen (once, few, many) or the class of an expanded clone, and some rows leave it out.

>NA|TRBJ2-7|TRBV25-1|NA
TGTGCCAGCAGTTCTACCTACGAGCAGTACTTC
CASSSTYEQYF
>NA|TRBJ2-5|TRBV29-1|TRBD2
TGCAGCGTTGGTCCTAGCGGAGAGACCCAGTACTTC
CSVGPSGETQYF
>NA|TRBJ2-6|TRBV5-6|TRBD2
TGTGCCAGCAGCTTGGGGGGTATTCGGGAGGCTGGGGCCAACGTCCTGACTTTC
CASSLGGIREAGANVLTF
>NA|TRBJ1-1|TRBV27|NA
TGTGCCAGCAGTTTATTAGGAGAGAACACTGAAGCTTTCTTT
CASSLLGENTEAFF
>once|TRBJ1-5|TRBV19|NA
TGTGCCAGTAGTGACCCTCGGGGGGCGGCCGGTCAGCCCCAGCATTTT
CASSDPRGAAGQPQHF
>NA|TRBJ1-6|TRBV13|TRBD1
TGTGCCAGCAGCTCACAGGGGAGCTCCTATAATTCACCCCTCCACTTT
CASSSQGSSYNSPLHF
>few|TRBJ1-6|TRBV30|NA
TGTGCCTGGAGCCTTGGGGCGAATTCACCCCTCCACTTT
CAWSLGANSPLHF
>NA|TRBJ1-4|TRBV2|NA
TGTGCCAGCAGTGATCGGGTCAGGGCTCGGGCTAATGAAAAACTGTTTTTT
CASSDRVRARANEKLFF
>NA|TRBJ1-1|TRBV5-1|TRBD1
TGCGCCAGCAGCTTACAGGGGAGGACTGAAGCTTTCTTT
CASSLQGRTEAFF
>NA|TRBJ2-2|TRBV2|NA
TGTGCCAGCAGTGGGCTAGCTGGCGGGGAGCTGTTTTTT
CASSGLAGGELFF
>NA|TRBJ2-1|TRBV5-6|TRBD1
TGTGCCAGCAGCATCAAGAGACAGGGGGGGTACAATGAGCAGTTCTTC
CASSIKRQGGYNEQFF
>NA|TRBJ2-5|TRBV28|TRBD1
TGTGCCAGCAGTCCCACCGGGACAGGGCCCCAAGAGACCCAGTACTTC
CASSPTGTGPQETQYF
>NA|TRBJ1-1|TRBV18|TRBD1
TGTGCCAGCTCGCTGCGAACGGACAGGGGGAACACTGAAGCTTTCTTT
CASSLRTDRGNTEAFF
>NA|TRBJ1-4|TRBV6-5|NA
TGTGCCAGCAGTTACTCGCGGGCAACTAATGAAAAACTGTTTTTT
CASSYSRATNEKLFF
>NA|TRBJ2-5|TRBV2|NA
TGTGCCAGCAGTCTGACTGAGGAGACCCAGTACTTC
CASSLTEETQYF
>once|TRBJ2-1|TRBV6-5|TRBD2
TGTGCCAGCAGATATATCGGACTAGCCCCCAATGAGCAGTTCTTC
CASRYIGLAPNEQFF
>once|TRBJ2-7|TRBV6-5|NA
TGTGCCAGCAGTTACCGACTGGGAGGCGCCTACGAGCAGTACTTC
CASSYRLGGAYEQYF
>NA|TRBJ2-4|TRBV2|TRBD1
TGTGCCAGCAAAGGGACAGGGGGCATGGGGGGTGAGGCCAAAAACATTCAGTACTTC
CASKGTGGMGGEAKNIQYF
>NA|TRBJ2-1|TRBV5-6|TRBD1
TGTGCCAGCAGCCTGACAGGGGGATTTACCAATGAGCAGTTCTTC
CASSLTGGFTNEQFF
>NA|TRBJ2-7|TRBV5-1|TRBD2
TGCGCCAGCAGCTTGCTGACTAGCGGGAGTCAACACGAGCAGTACTTC
CASSLLTSGSQHEQYF
>once|TRBJ2-7|TRBV4-1|TRBD2
TGCGCCAGCAGGGTCTTAGCGGGGGTTTCCTACGAGCAGTACTTC
CASRVLAGVSYEQYF
>NA|TRBJ1-2|TRBV6-5|NA
TGTGCCAGCAGCCTCGACAGCTACTATGGCTACACCTTC
CASSLDSYYGYTF
>once|TRBJ2-1|TRBV4-1|TRBD2
TGCGCCAGCAGCCAAGGACTAGCGGGGGTGGGAAATGAGCAGTTCTTC
CASSQGLAGVGNEQFF
>NA|TRBJ1-1|TRBV7-8|NA
TGTGCCAGCAGCTTAGATCGCGGCCCCGGGACTGAAGCTTTCTTT
CASSLDRGPGTEAFF
>NA|TRBJ1-5|TRBV15|NA
TGTGCCACCAGCAGCAGGGGCGGCAATCAGCCCCAGCATTTT
CATSSRGGNQPQHF
>NA|TRBJ1-5|TRBV7-9|NA
TGTGCCAGCTCCTCGGAGGACCTTCAGCCCCAGCATTTT
CASSSEDLQPQHF
>once|TRBJ1-2|TRBV7-9|TRBD1
TGTGCCAGCAACCAAAACAGGGGGACAGGGGGCAGCGGTGGCTACACCTTC
CASNQNRGTGGSGGYTF
>few|TRBJ1-3|TRBV7-9|NA
TGTGCCAGCAGCTTCAACTCTGGAAACACCATATATTTT
CASSFNSGNTIYF
>NA|TRBJ2-3|TRBV5-6|TRBD2
TGTGCCAGCAGTCATGGGACTAGCGGGGGTTCAGATACGCAGTATTTT
CASSHGTSGGSDTQYF
>NA|TRBJ2-1|TRBV7-2|TRBD2
TGTGCCAGCACCGAATTAGCGGGGATCTACAATGAGCAGTTCTTC
CASTELAGIYNEQFF
>NA|TRBJ1-2|TRBV4-1|NA
TGCGCCAGCAGCCCTAGCAATCACTATGGCTACACCTTC
CASSPSNHYGYTF
>NA|TRBJ1-2|TRBV27|TRBD1
TGTGCCAGCAGTTCCGACAGGGGGCCAAACTATGGCTACACCTTC
CASSSDRGPNYGYTF
>NA|TRBJ1-1|TRBV6-5|TRBD1
TGTGCCAGCAGAAGACAGGGAGGATCTAACACTGAAGCTTTCTTT
CASRRQGGSNTEAFF
>NA|TRBJ1-1|TRBV27|NA
TGTGCCAGCAGTTTCATCGGGGAGTGGATGAACACTGAAGCTTTCTTT
CASSFIGEWMNTEAFF
>NA|TRBJ1-2|TRBV10-3|TRBD1
TGTGCCATCAACCGAAAGTCCCGGGACAGGGACCCAGGGAACTATGGCTACACCTTC
CAINRKSRDRDPGNYGYTF
>NA|TRBJ1-4|TRBV18|NA
TGTGCCAGCTCACCACCCCGGGACTCAGGGTGGGAAAATGAAAAACTGTTTTTT
CASSPPRDSGWENEKLFF
>NA|TRBJ2-3|TRBV19|TRBD2
TGTGCCAGTAGTGCGGGAGGCTACACAGATACGCAGTATTTT
CASSAGGYTDTQYF